The 8 T cell receptor beta chains below were found in one sample sequenced in a study of T cell responses to AZD1222 COVID-19 vaccine. Clones were sequenced by immunoSEQ multiplex PCR, and TCRdb holds only the in-frame ones, with some missing. Altogether some 96,000 clones are present, 70% to 90% being singletons, with the ten largest covering 4% to 4.5%. The sequenced sample was peripheral blood, obtained on day 0 of MenACWY control vaccination. All receptors come from an adult in good health.

This clone was counted between two and nine times. V usage is TRBV16 and J usage is TRBJ1-5; 8 nucleotides match TRBD1. Trimming cost V 5 bases and J 6 bases; bases outside gene matches: 6. The CDR3 has 14 residues. The germline gives CDR1 KGHSY, CDR2 FQNENV. The CDR3: CASSGTGRGQPQHF. The CDR3, as DNA: TGTGCCAGCAGCGGGACAGGCCGCGGTCAGCCCCAGCATTTT.

The chain recombines TRBV5-1 with TRBJ2-7; the D gene is possibly TRBD2 (5 bases). Trimming took 3 bases from V and 2 from J, leaving 12 bases between them. The CDR3 runs 14 residues. The germline CDR1 and CDR2 sequences are SGHRS and YFSETQ. As DNA, the CDR3 is TGCGCCAGCAGCTCGGTGTTGGGAGCCTACGAGCAGTACTTC. It translates to CASSSVLGAYEQYF.

The chain is built from TRBV29-1 and TRBJ1-1; D is uncertain. V lost 0 bases and J lost 5, with 13 bases in between. Germline V lookup: CDR1 SQVTM, CDR2 ANQGSEA. The CDR3 length is 14 residues. The CDR3 region has the DNA TGCAGCGTTGAAGATGGATCCCGTCGTACTGAAGCTTTCTTT. Protein sequence: CSVEDGSRRTEAFF.

As for this clone: One end of the junction does not line up with germline, which may come from a read error. The chain uses TRBV7-7 and TRBJ2-1, with D tentatively TRBD2 (5 bases). Per the germline V gene, CDR1 is SSHAT and CDR2 is FNYEAQ (reference sequence). There are 14 residues in the CDR3. The CDR3 DNA reads TGTGCTAGCAGCTTAGGACTTGGGGACAATGAGCAGTTCTTC. It is translated as CASSLGLGDNEQFF.

The chain combines TRBV5-1 with TRBJ2-2; 8 bases fit TRBD1. V lost 1 base to trimming and J lost 7 bases; unmatched junction nucleotides: 3. CDR3 length equals 14 residues. Germline V gives CDR1 SGHRS, CDR2 YFSETQ. This CDR3 is CASSLTGGNGELFF. CDR3 nucleotide sequence: TGCGCCAGCAGCTTGACAGGGGGAAACGGGGAGCTGTTTTTT.

The genes are TRBV10-3 and TRBJ1-6; tentatively, D is TRBD1 (6 bases). CDR1 is ENHRY and CDR2 is SYGVKD in the germline V gene. V gave up 4 bases and J gave up 8 bases, with 15 bases separating them. The CDR3 consists of 15 residues. CDR3 in amino acids: CAISVGQGQDSPLHF. In nucleotides, the CDR3 is TGTGCCATCAGTGTAGGGCAGGGGCAGGATTCACCCCTCCACTTT.

V usage is TRBV2 and J usage is TRBJ2-3; D gene uncertain. With 5 bases removed from V and 0 bases from J, the gap between germline ends came to 6 bases. This CDR3 has 13 amino acids. Germline lookup yields CDR1 SNHLY and CDR2 FYNNEI. The CDR3 is CASSYPSTDTQYF. CDR3 bases: TGTGCCAGCAGTTACCCTAGCACAGATACGCAGTATTTT.

In regard to this clone: Compared with germline, one end of the junction differs, possibly owing to a read error. The rearrangement uses TRBV3-1 (or the pseudogene TRBV3-2) and TRBJ1-1; possibly TRBD1 for D (5 bases). Per germline, CDR1 LGHDT and CDR2 YNNKEL (reference sequence). This CDR3 comprises 14 residues. The CDR3 sequence: CASSKDPWGTEAFF. DNA of the CDR3: TGTGCCAGCAGCAAAGACCCCTGGGGGACTGAAGCTTTCTTT.